This T cell receptor (beta chain) is from a study of T cells in Graves' hyperthyroidism and ophthalmopathy. Amplified regions were TCR beta CDR3 sequences from RNA transcripts. The study used the HTBI primer set for a first-round RT-PCR of the TCR CDR3. TCRdb itself ran the multiplex PCR reads through MiXCR, one entry per CDR3 protein. This table has hundreds of thousands of distinct CDR3 sequences, roughly 14% appearing once. Study findings and constraints: Blood also contained most expanded thyroid clonotypes above 0.001.

This CDR3 has 14 amino acids. CDR1 is SGHRS, CDR2 YFSETQ, per germline. Trimming cost V 6 bases and J 0 bases, with 9 bases left between them. On this clonotype itself: Its antigen is as yet unknown. This may arise from a read error, as a much more abundant clone is one base away.

The source of this sequence is a man younger than 35 with Graves' ophthalmopathy. This sequence joins TRBV5-1 and TRBJ2-2, with D unclear. The sequenced sample consisted of blood. CDR3 coding DNA: TGCGCCAGCATCGACGGCACGAACACCGGGGAGCTGTTTTTT. Its protein is CASIDGTNTGELFF.